This TCR beta chain appears in the sequencing data of a study of blood T cell repertoires in COVID-19. Repertoires were generated with immunoSEQ multiplex PCR, while TCRdb's copy carries only in-frame clones and drops some. The table lists about 150,000 clones, approximately 90% of them singletons. Germline assignment: CDR1 MDHEN and CDR2 SYDVKM. This CDR3 is 14 amino acids long. Trimming cost V 2 bases and J 3 bases, with 8 bases left between them. The sequence derives from a woman aged 30 to 39 with acute COVID-19. The rearrangement uses TRBV28 and TRBJ1-3; D is ambiguous. Sequencing used PBMCs or T cells enriched from blood (not recorded which). CDR3 sequence: CASSLSGGGNTIYF. CDR3 nucleotide sequence: TGTGCCAGCAGTTTAAGCGGAGGTGGAAACACCATATATTTT.